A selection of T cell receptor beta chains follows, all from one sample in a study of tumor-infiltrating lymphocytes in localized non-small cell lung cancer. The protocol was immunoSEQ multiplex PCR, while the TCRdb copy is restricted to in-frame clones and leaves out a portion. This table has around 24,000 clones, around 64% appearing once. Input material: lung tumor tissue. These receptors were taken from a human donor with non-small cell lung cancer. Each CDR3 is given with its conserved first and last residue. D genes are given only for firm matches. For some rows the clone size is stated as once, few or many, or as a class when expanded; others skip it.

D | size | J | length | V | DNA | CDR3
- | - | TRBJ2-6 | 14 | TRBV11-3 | TGTGCCAGCAGGGGCGTCTCTGGGGCCAACGTCCTGACTTTC | CASRGVSGANVLTF
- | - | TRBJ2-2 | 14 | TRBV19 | TGTGCCAGTAGTTCCGGGACCCCCACCGGGGAGCTGTTTTTT | CASSSGTPTGELFF
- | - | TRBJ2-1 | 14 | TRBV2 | TGTGCCAGCATTGCCAGGGACCTTTACAATGAGCAGTTCTTC | CASIARDLYNEQFF
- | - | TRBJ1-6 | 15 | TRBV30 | TGTGCCTGGAGTGTTGTAGGACAGACTAATTCACCCCTCCACTTT | CAWSVVGQTNSPLHF
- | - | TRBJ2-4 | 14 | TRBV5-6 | TGTGCCAGCAGCTTTCGATTTAAGGGAAACATTCAGTACTTC | CASSFRFKGNIQYF
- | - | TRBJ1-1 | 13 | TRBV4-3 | TGCGCCAGCAGCCAAGATAGTATCGCTGAAGCTTTCTTT | CASSQDSIAEAFF
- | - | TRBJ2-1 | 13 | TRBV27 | TGTGCCAGCAGTTTACGGCACTTAAATGAGCAGTTCTTC | CASSLRHLNEQFF
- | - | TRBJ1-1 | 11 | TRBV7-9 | TGTGCCAGCAGCTTAGGCACTGAAGCTTTCTTT | CASSLGTEAFF
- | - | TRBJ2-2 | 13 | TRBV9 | TGTGCCAGCAGCGGGGACCACACCGGGGAGCTGTTTTTT | CASSGDHTGELFF
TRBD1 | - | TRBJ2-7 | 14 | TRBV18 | TGTGCCAGCTCACCAGACAGGGGGGCCGACGAGCAGTACTTC | CASSPDRGADEQYF
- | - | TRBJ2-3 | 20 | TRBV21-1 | TGTGCCAGCAGCAAACAGTGTGGGACGTTGGGCGGGAGGGAAACAGATACGCAGTATTTT | CASSKQCGTLGGRETDTQYF
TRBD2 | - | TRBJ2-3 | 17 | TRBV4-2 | TGTGCCAGCAGCCAAGTGACTAGCGGGGCTCACACAGATACGCAGTATTTT | CASSQVTSGAHTDTQYF
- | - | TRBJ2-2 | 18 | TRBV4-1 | TGCGCCAGCAGCCTAGAATACACGGACACCCCGAACACCGGGGAGCTGTTTTTT | CASSLEYTDTPNTGELFF
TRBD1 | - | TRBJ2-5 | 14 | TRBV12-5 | TGTGCTAGTGGTCTGGGACAGTTGTCCGAGACCCAGTACTTC | CASGLGQLSETQYF
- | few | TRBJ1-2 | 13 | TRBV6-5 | TGTGCCAGCAGCCCCTCGGGGGAAAAGGGCTACACCTTC | CASSPSGEKGYTF
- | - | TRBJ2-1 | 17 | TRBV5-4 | TGTGCCAGCAGTTCCGCATCTCCCTCCCACTCCTACAATGAGCAGTTCTTC | CASSSASPSHSYNEQFF
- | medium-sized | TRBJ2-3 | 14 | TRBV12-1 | TGTGCCAGCAGCCCCCGGGACTTCACAGATACGCAGTATTTT | CASSPRDFTDTQYF
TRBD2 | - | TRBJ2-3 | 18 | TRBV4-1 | TGCGCCAGCAGCCAAGATACTAGCGGGAGGAGTTTCGAGGATACGCAGTATTTT | CASSQDTSGRSFEDTQYF
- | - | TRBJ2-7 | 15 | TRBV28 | TGTGCCAGCAGCCCTCCCTCAGTGGGGGCATACGAGCAGTACTTC | CASSPPSVGAYEQYF
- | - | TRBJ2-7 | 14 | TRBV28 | TGTGCCAGCAGTTTAGTGGGCAGGGAGCACGAGCAGTACTTC | CASSLVGREHEQYF
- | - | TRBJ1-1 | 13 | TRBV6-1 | TGTGCCAGCAGTGAAGGCTGGTCTAGTGAAGCTTTCTTT | CASSEGWSSEAFF
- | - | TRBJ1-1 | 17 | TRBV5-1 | TGCGCCAGCAGCTTGGCGTACCTTGGGGGGACGGGCACTGAAGCTTTCTTT | CASSLAYLGGTGTEAFF
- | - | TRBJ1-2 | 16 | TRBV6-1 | TGTGCCAGCAGTGAAGCGCAATGGATAGTGGACGCGGGAAGCCAATTC | CASSEAQWIVDAGSQF
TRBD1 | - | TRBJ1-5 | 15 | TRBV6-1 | TGTGCCAGCAGTGAAGCGAGAACAGGGGGTCAGCCCCAGCATTTT | CASSEARTGGQPQHF
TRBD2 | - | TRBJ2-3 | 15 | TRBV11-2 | TGTGCCAGCAGCTTACTAGCGGGGGGGATAGATACGCAGTATTTT | CASSLLAGGIDTQYF
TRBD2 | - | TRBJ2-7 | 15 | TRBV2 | TGTGCCAGCAGTGAAGAGGCGGGAGGGAAAAACGAGCAGTACTTC | CASSEEAGGKNEQYF
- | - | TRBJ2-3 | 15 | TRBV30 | TGTGCCTGGACTTATGGGCGGGCCCGCACGGATACGCAGTATTTT | CAWTYGRARTDTQYF
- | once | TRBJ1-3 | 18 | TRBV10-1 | TGCGCCAGCATCATCGGCAGTCTGGGACTTTACTCTGGAAACACCATATATTTT | CASIIGSLGLYSGNTIYF
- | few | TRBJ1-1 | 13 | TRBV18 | TGTGCCAGCCGTATGGACAGATACACTGAAGCTTTCTTT | CASRMDRYTEAFF
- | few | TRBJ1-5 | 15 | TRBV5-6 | TGTGCCAGCAGCACATTTGGCAGGGAGGAACAGCCCCAGCATTTT | CASSTFGREEQPQHF
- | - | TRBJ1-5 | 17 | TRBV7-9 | TGTGCCAGCAGCTTAGAAGGGGACATCGGTCGCAATCAGCCCCAGCATTTT | CASSLEGDIGRNQPQHF
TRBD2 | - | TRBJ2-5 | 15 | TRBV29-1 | TGCAGCGTTTCGGGGCCTAGCGGGAGGATTGAGACCCAGTACTTC | CSVSGPSGRIETQYF
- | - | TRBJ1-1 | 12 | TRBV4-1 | TGCGCCAGCAGCCAGGGGGGGCCAGAAGCTTTCTTT | CASSQGGPEAFF
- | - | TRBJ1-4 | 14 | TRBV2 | TGTGCCAGCAGTGAACTTACAGGAAACGAAAAACTGTTTTTT | CASSELTGNEKLFF
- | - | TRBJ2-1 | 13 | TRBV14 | TGTGCCAGCAGCCGAAACTCCTACAATGAGCAGTTCTTC | CASSRNSYNEQFF
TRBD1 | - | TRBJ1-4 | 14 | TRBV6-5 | TGTGCCAGCAGTAACAGGGGGGCTAATGAAAAACTGTTTTTT | CASSNRGANEKLFF
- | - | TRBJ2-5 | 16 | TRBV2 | TGTGCCAGCAGTGAAGCCCAGTGGAGGGGGGAAGAGACCCAGTACTTC | CASSEAQWRGEETQYF
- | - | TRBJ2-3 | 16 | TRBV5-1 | TGCGCCAGCAGCTTGGCGGGGGATGGGGGCACAGATACGCAGTATTTT | CASSLAGDGGTDTQYF
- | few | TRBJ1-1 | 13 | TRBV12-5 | TGTGCTAGTGGTTTGGTATCGAACACTGAAGCTTTCTTT | CASGLVSNTEAFF
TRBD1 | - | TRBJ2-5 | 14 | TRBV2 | TGTGCCAGCAGGATCACAGGGGGCATAGAGACCCAGTACTTC | CASRITGGIETQYF
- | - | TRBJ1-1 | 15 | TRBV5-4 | TGTGCCAGCAGCCCAGGGGCTCGAGGGAGCACTGAAGCTTTCTTT | CASSPGARGSTEAFF
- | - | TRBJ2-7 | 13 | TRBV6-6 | TGTGCCAGCAGTTTGCTAGCGAACTACGAGCAGTACTTC | CASSLLANYEQYF
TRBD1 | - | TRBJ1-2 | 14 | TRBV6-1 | TGTGCCAGCACCCTCGCGGGACAGTACTATGGCTACACCTTC | CASTLAGQYYGYTF
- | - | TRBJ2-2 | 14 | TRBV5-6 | TGTGCCAGCAGCTTATACCTCACCACCGGGGAGCTGTTTTTT | CASSLYLTTGELFF
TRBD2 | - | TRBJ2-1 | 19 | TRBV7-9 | TGTGCCAGCAGCTTAATGGTAGCGGGAGCTCTCAGGCCCTACAATGAGCAGTTCTTC | CASSLMVAGALRPYNEQFF
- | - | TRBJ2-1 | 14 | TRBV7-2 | TGTGCCAGCAGCTTAGAAAGCTCCTACAATGAGCAGTTCTTC | CASSLESSYNEQFF
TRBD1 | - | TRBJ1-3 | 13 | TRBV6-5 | TGTGCCAGCAGTACAGGGGACGGAAACACCATATATTTT | CASSTGDGNTIYF
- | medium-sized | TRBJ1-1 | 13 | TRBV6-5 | TGTGCCAGCAGTGACAGGCCCAACACTGAAGCTTTCTTT | CASSDRPNTEAFF
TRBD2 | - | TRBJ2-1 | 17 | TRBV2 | TGTGCCAGCAGTGAAGTACTAGCGGGATACTCCTACAATGAGCAGTTCTTC | CASSEVLAGYSYNEQFF
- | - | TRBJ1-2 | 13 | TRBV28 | TGTGCCAGCAGTTTCGGTACAGGACGGGGCTACACCTTC | CASSFGTGRGYTF
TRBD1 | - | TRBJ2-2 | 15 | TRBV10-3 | TGTGCCATCAGTGAGAGAGGGGGCGACACCGGGGAGCTGTTTTTT | CAISERGGDTGELFF
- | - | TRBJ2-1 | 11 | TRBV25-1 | TGTGCCAGCAGTGAAGTGTCAATGCAGTTCTTC | CASSEVSMQFF
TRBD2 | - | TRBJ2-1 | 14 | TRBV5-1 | TGCGCCAGCAGCTTACTAGCGGGAAACAATGAGCAGTTCTTC | CASSLLAGNNEQFF
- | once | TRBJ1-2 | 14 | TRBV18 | TGTGCCAGCTCACCTCAATTGGCAGACAATGGCTACACCTTC | CASSPQLADNGYTF
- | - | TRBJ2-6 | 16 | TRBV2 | TGTGCCAGCAGCGGGGGGCTAGACTCTGGGGCCAACGTCCTGACTTTC | CASSGGLDSGANVLTF
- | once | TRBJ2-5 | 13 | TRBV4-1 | TGCGCCAGCAGCCAGGCCCGAGCAGAGACCCAGTACTTC | CASSQARAETQYF
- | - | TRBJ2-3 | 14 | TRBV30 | TGTGCCTGGAGTGTAGGTCTCGGGACTCGGACGCAGTATTTT | CAWSVGLGTRTQYF
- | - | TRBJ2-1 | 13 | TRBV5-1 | TGCGCCAGCAGCGTTCTAAAGAGGGATGAGCAGTTCTTC | CASSVLKRDEQFF